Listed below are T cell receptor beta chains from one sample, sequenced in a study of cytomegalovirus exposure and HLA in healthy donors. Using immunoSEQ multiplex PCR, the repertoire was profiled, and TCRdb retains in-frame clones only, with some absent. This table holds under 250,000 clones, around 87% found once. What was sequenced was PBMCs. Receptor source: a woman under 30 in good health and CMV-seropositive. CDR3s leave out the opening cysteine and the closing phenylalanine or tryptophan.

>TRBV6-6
ASSYGTGDEQY
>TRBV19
ASNLASGRGNEQF
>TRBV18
ASSPRVEGGGYT
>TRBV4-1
ASSQEGGGAEAF
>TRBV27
ASRSPGSSYGYT
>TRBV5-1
ASSPRVPANYGYT
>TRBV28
ASSLVGAVYEQY
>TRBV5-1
ASSLLALGPNEQF
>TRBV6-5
ASSYTRGRVSYT
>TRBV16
ASSQSDRRMNTEAF
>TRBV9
ASSVDVNPSGRPDYEQY
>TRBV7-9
ATKKGQTKNTEAF
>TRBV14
ASSQEWGPYEQY
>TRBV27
ASSLSELSPYEQY
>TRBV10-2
ASSEDIRGYT
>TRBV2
ASSGQGGGTEAF
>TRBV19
ASIETAINQPQH
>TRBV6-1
ASSEADRDYEQY
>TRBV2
ASSDRVSIAGNTIY
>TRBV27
ASSFRGAETQY
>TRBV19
ASSLRTDYNEKLF
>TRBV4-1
ASSQLAGVLGTQY
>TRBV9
ASSVRRDQETQY
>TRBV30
AWNRGRRTEAF
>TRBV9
ASSWDWWLSSYEQY
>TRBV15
ATRRTGGNQPQH
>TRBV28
ASSPFGQGALEQY
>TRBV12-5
ASGLPPGERFTDTQY
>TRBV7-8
ASSLSREGPRDTQY
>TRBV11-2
ASSSYLGLYLNIQY
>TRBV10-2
ASRATGTGSYEQY
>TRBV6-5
ASSMARHSNTEAF
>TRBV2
ASSRTGWDEKLF
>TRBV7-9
ASSFDRGYEQY
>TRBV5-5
ASSLEHLQTSYEQY
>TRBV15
ATSRDWGQGELF
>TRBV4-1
ASSLGLARNTGELF